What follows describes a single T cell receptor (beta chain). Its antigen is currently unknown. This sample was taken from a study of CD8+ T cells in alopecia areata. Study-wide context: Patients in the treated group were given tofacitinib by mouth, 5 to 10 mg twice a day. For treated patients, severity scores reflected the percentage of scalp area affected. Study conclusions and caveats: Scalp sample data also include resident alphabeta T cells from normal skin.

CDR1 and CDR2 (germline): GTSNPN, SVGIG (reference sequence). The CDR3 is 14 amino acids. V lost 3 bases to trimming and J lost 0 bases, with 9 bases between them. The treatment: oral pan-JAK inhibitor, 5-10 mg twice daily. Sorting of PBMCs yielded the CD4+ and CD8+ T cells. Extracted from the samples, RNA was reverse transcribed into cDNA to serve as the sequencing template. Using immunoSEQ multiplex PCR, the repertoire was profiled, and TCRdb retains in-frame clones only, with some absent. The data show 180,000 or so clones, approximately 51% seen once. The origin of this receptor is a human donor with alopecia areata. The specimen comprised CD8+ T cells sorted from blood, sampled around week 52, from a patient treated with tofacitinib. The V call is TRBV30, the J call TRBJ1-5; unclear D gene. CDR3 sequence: CAWSGPYSNQPQHF. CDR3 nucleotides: TGTGCCTGGAGCGGGCCCTATAGCAATCAGCCCCAGCATTTT.